This T cell receptor beta chain was sequenced in a study of T cells in Graves' hyperthyroidism and ophthalmopathy. This CDR3 is built from 13 residues. The germline V gene encodes CDR1 MDHEN and CDR2 SYDVKM. Trimming shortened V by 3 bases and J by 6 bases, and 10 bases separated the two germline ends. Researchers amplified the TCR beta CDR3 regions from RNA transcripts. HTBI primers were the set used in a first-round RT-PCR of the TCR CDR3. TCRdb used MiXCR to reprocess the multiplex PCR reads, holding one entry per CDR3 protein. Of roughly 530,000 distinct CDR3 sequences listed, 17% were seen once; the top ten hold approximately 15%. In its sample, this clonotype was seen many times.

The specimen was blood. This chain links TRBV28 with TRBJ2-3, with a weak D call TRBD1 (7 bases). This TCR was sampled from a woman between 18 and 30 years old with Graves' ophthalmopathy. The CDR3 nucleotides read TGTGCCAGCAGTTTTCCAGGGGGGGATACGCAGTATTTT. It encodes CASSFPGGDTQYF. Filled out from reference TRBV28 and TRBJ2-3, the complete variable domain reads DVKVTQSSRYLVKRTGEKVFLECVQDMDHENMFWYRQDPGLGLRLIYFSYDVKMKEKGDIPEGYSVSREKKERFSLILESASTNQTSMYLCASSFPGGDTQYFGPGTRLTVL.